The clone carrying this TCR beta chain was recorded only once. Its target is unknown. It was with 60 Vbeta and 13 Jbeta primers that the PCR ran. Generated by immunoSEQ multiplex PCR, the TCRdb table keeps only in-frame clones and is missing some. The sample includes around 150,000 clones, about three quarters of them seen just once. These data belong to a study of cytomegalovirus exposure and HLA in healthy donors. Background on the study: The study placed roughly four fifths of its approximately 380 genotyped donors in the Caucasian-associated ancestry cluster. Study-level results: Reported findings show TCR beta sequences accurately forecast HLA-A and HLA-B alleles in most subjects. Later, TCR association rates were found to vary by HLA locus, highest for DRB1 and lowest for HLA-C. In an earlier analysis, most TCR beta V segments were productive about 87% or about 30% of the time.

Sequenced sample: PBMCs. This clonotype originated in a human donor in good health.

Here the CDR3 DNA reads TGTGCCAGCAGTTTTAGCCGGGGGGGCCACGAGCAGTACTTC. Protein product: CASSFSRGGHEQYF. The chain is built from TRBV28 and TRBJ2-7; the match to TRBD2 covers 8 bases. The ends lost 3 bases at V and 5 bases at J; junction bases unmatched: 6. Germline CDR1 and CDR2: MDHEN and SYDVKM. CDR3 length equals 14 residues.